This T cell receptor beta chain is from a study of T cell responses to AZD1222 COVID-19 vaccine. Whole-study results and caveats: It should be noted that donors were predominantly white British and more often female, and clonal diversity was possibly underestimated.

The CDR3 contains 15 residues. Germline CDR1 is MNHEY and CDR2 is SVGAGI. Trimming shortened V by 2 bases and J by 0 bases, and 11 bases separated the two germline ends. This clone was seen once. The antigen is unknown. The method was immunoSEQ multiplex PCR; TCRdb's version includes in-frame clones alone and lacks a portion of them. Of 150,000 to 200,000 clones detected, under 95% appear once; the ten largest clones hold about 1.4%. The chain employs TRBV6-5 and TRBJ2-7; no clear D. The sequences come from peripheral blood, collected on day 0 of AZD1222 vaccination. The origin of this receptor is an adult in good health. CDR3 loop: CASSYSSPSSYEQYF. Written as DNA, the CDR3 is TGTGCCAGCAGTTACAGTTCCCCTAGCTCCTACGAGCAGTACTTC.